The 5 T cell receptor beta chains reported below all come from one sample, sequenced in a study of blood T cells in healthy people across ages. PCR was performed a second time for about 7 to 11 cycles using a sample-barcoded 5' primer and a J-beta primer mix. TCRdb recomputed calls from the 5' RACE reads with MiXCR, one row per CDR3 protein. The sample includes roughly 1.6 million distinct CDR3 sequences, roughly 32% of them seen just once. Material for sequencing was blood. The receptors were sampled from a woman aged 25 to 39 in good health.

Worth noting for this clonotype: Relative to the germline gene, one junction end is altered; a read error may explain this. The CDR3 region has the DNA TGTGCCAGCAGCTTTTTCGCAGGGGCGAACGTTGAGCTGTTCTTC. Protein: CASSFFAGANVELFF. The V gene is TRBV7-9, the J gene TRBJ2-1, with D possibly TRBD1 on 6 matching bases. This CDR3 is 15 amino acids long. Germline CDR1 reads SEHNR; CDR2 reads FQNEAQ (reference sequence).

The chain recombines TRBV24-1 with TRBJ2-1; D possibly corresponds to TRBD2 (8 bases). Trimming left V 11 bases short and J 6 bases short, with 25 bases between. CDR1 is KGHDR and CDR2 is SFDVKD in the germline V gene. CDR3 length: 16 residues. The CDR3 DNA reads TGTGCCATCAGGGGGGCTGGGACTAGGGAGGGCAATGAGCAGTTCTTC. This encodes CAIRGAGTREGNEQFF.

This clonotype was picked up a small number of times. The CDR3 loop reads CASSFSGSAGNTIYF. The CDR3 bases are TGTGCCAGCAGCTTCTCTGGGTCTGCTGGAAACACCATATATTTT. The chain has TRBV12-3 or TRBV12-4 and TRBJ1-3; D not certain. This CDR3 is 15 amino acids long. Trimming left V 6 bases short and J 2 bases short, with 14 bases between.

This chain joins TRBV28 and TRBJ2-7, with 8 bases lining up with TRBD1. Germline V lookup: CDR1 MDHEN, CDR2 SYDVKM. The CDR3 totals 16 residues. V lost 5 bases and J lost 0; bases outside the gene matches: 9. The CDR3 nucleotides read TGTGCCAGCAGTCCTCGGACAGGGAAAAGCTCCTACGAGCAGTACTTC. This gives the protein CASSPRTGKSSYEQYF.

J is TRBJ1-1 and V is TRBV20-1; D call uncertain. CDR3 size: 18 residues. CDR1 and CDR2 from the germline V gene are DFQATT and SNEGSKA (reference sequence). V gave up 0 bases and J gave up 0 bases, with 20 bases separating them. Here the CDR3 reads CSARERGGGRGLNTEAFF. CDR3 nucleotide sequence: TGCAGTGCTAGAGAGCGAGGCGGAGGGAGAGGGTTGAACACTGAAGCTTTCTTT.